The source of this TCR beta chain is a study of regulatory T cells in long-lasting Graves disease. This clonotype occurred many times. Sample time point: newly diagnosed GD, antithyroid drugs for less than 3 months. Extracted PBMC RNA gave rise to the TCR library. Through Arm-PCR of CDR3 regions and iRepertoire HTBI primers, TCR beta libraries were built. TCRdb re-derived calls from the multiplex PCR reads in MiXCR, one entry per CDR3 protein. The table records 400,000 to 500,000 distinct CDR3 sequences, approximately 16% of them present only once. These sequences were also reported in another study, on T cells in Graves' hyperthyroidism and ophthalmopathy. That source reports: Ophthalmopathy and stable hyperthyroidism were told apart by a 13 V-J model.

The source material was peripheral blood mononuclear cells (PBMCs), sampled at new diagnosis, from a patient treated with antithyroid drugs. The receptor comes from a woman aged 18-29 years with Graves disease.

The CDR3 is CASSKSSAGIALDEQFF. The CDR3, as DNA: TGTGCCAGCAGCAAAAGCTCAGCGGGAATCGCCTTAGATGAGCAGTTCTTC. This rearrangement joins TRBV7-2 to TRBJ2-1; 7 bases fit TRBD2. V gave up 5 bases and J gave up 8 bases; unmatched junction bases: 18. The CDR3 covers 17 residues. Germline loops: CDR1 SGHTA, CDR2 FQGNSA.